Sequencing of this TCR beta chain was carried out in a study of memory CD4+ T cells and cytomegalovirus serostatus. Single viable CD3+CD4+CD8-CD45RO+ cells were sorted as the memory CD4+ T cells. Total CD4+ T cells were enriched by CD4 positive selection. As regards this clone: As yet, its antigen is unknown.

Notes on the study in general: A US-trained random forest predicted CMV serostatus with median AUC around 0.91. Suggested: most of the CMV-linked TCR signature lies in CD4+ memory cells.

Trimming shortened V by 9 bases and J by 7 bases, and 15 bases separated the two germline ends. The CDR3 has 13 amino acids. CDR1 is MDHEN, CDR2 SYDVKM, per germline. Only in-frame clones appear in the TCRdb table, and some are missing; sequencing was by immunoSEQ multiplex PCR. The repertoire holds tens of thousands of clones, around 75% seen once, with 0.95% to 1.1% in the top ten. The sequenced material came from memory CD4+ T cells from blood. J is TRBJ2-2 and V is TRBV28, with D maybe TRBD2 (6 bases). The source is an adult in good health and CMV-seronegative. The CDR3: CASVAGGVGELFF. CDR3 sequence (DNA): TGTGCCAGTGTGGCCGGGGGAGTCGGGGAGCTGTTTTTT.